A selection of T cell receptor beta chains follows, all from one sample in a study of blood T cell repertoires in COVID-19. Measured with immunoSEQ multiplex PCR; TCRdb has only the in-frame clones, and not every one. The sample records about 150,000 clones, around 86% being singletons. The specimen was peripheral blood. Receptors were obtained from a middle-aged man who had recovered from COVID-19. Each CDR3 is given with its conserved first and last residue. A D gene is named only where the DNA matches it firmly. Expanded clones get a size class; other rows say once, few or many, or leave the size out.

TRBJ1-3	TRBD1	TRBV3-1/TRBV3-2	-	16	TGTGCCAGCAGCCAAAATTCGGGACAGTCTGGAAACACCATATATTTT	CASSQNSGQSGNTIYF
TRBJ2-7	TRBD2	TRBV16	-	15	TGTGCCAGCAGCCAAGATTCCGGGGGGGCGTACGAGCAGTACTTC	CASSQDSGGAYEQYF
TRBJ1-6	-	TRBV7-2	-	17	TGTGCCAGCAGCCCCCAGGTGGTACAGGCCTATAATTCACCCCTCCACTTT	CASSPQVVQAYNSPLHF
TRBJ1-2	TRBD1	TRBV25-1	-	16	TGTGCCAGCAGTGAGAAGGGGGCGTTAGCGAACTATGGCTACACCTTC	CASSEKGALANYGYTF
TRBJ1-2	-	TRBV19	-	11	TGTGCCAGTGGACAGCTCTATGGCTACACCTTC	CASGQLYGYTF
TRBJ1-1	-	TRBV5-4	-	15	TGTGCCAGCAGCTCCCCCATCACAGAGAACACTGAAGCTTTCTTT	CASSSPITENTEAFF
TRBJ1-1	-	TRBV19	-	16	TGTGCCAGTAGTATCCCTCCGACAGGATCGAACACTGAAGCTTTCTTT	CASSIPPTGSNTEAFF
TRBJ1-4	TRBD1	TRBV30	-	14	TGTGCCTGGAGGGGACAGCGCGAAAATGAAAAACTGTTTTTT	CAWRGQRENEKLFF
TRBJ2-3	TRBD2	TRBV6-2/TRBV6-3	-	17	TGTGCCAGCAGTTACGGGCTAGCGGGGGGGCATGGAGATACGCAGTATTTT	CASSYGLAGGHGDTQYF
TRBJ1-2	-	TRBV2	few	14	TGTGCCAGCAGTGAAGGGGCAGGGTGGTATGGCTACACCTTC	CASSEGAGWYGYTF
TRBJ1-4	TRBD1	TRBV19	once	14	TGTGCCAGTAGTCCTCGGGGACAGGGAGAAAAACTGTTTTTT	CASSPRGQGEKLFF
TRBJ2-5	TRBD2	TRBV3-1/TRBV3-2	once	15	TGTGCCAGCAAGTTACTAGCGGGGGGGATGGAGACCCAGTACTTC	CASKLLAGGMETQYF
TRBJ2-1	TRBD2	TRBV4-2	-	16	TGTGCCAGCAGCCAAGATGGGCGGGAGATATACAATGAGCAGTTCTTC	CASSQDGREIYNEQFF
TRBJ2-5	-	TRBV3-1/TRBV3-2	-	13	TGTGCCAGCAGCCAAGAAGACTATACGACCCAGTACTTC	CASSQEDYTTQYF
TRBJ2-7	TRBD2	TRBV27	-	15	TGTGCCAGCAGTTTAACTAGCGGGGGGCCCTACGAGCAGTACTTC	CASSLTSGGPYEQYF
TRBJ2-2	-	TRBV3-1/TRBV3-2	-	14	TGTGCCAGCAGCCAAGCGGGTAACACCGGGGAGCTGTTTTTT	CASSQAGNTGELFF
TRBJ1-4	-	TRBV5-1	-	14	TGCGCCAGCAGCCGGGACACAACTAATGAAAAACTGTTTTTT	CASSRDTTNEKLFF
TRBJ1-2	-	TRBV19	-	13	TGTGCCAGTAGGAACGTAGGAGGGGTTGGCTACACCTTC	CASRNVGGVGYTF
TRBJ1-1	-	TRBV18	-	13	TGTGCCAGCTCACAGGACTGGAACACTGAAGCTTTCTTT	CASSQDWNTEAFF
TRBJ2-5	-	TRBV4-3	-	15	TGCGCCAGCAGCCAAGGACAGACTTACCAAGAGACCCAGTACTTC	CASSQGQTYQETQYF
TRBJ1-2	-	TRBV6-1	-	13	TGTGCCAGCAGTGAGACAGGAAACTATGGCTACACCTTC	CASSETGNYGYTF
TRBJ2-3	-	TRBV3-1/TRBV3-2	-	15	TGTGCCAGCAGCCAAGGCAGGGTAGACACAGATACGCAGTATTTT	CASSQGRVDTDTQYF
TRBJ2-1	TRBD2	TRBV5-4	-	17	TGTGCCAGCAGCTTGGCCCCCGGCGGGGGGGGTTACAATGAGCAGTTCTTC	CASSLAPGGGGYNEQFF
TRBJ1-4	-	TRBV7-2	-	15	TGTGCCAGCAGCCAATTGGGGGCAGGGAATGAAAAACTGTTTTTT	CASSQLGAGNEKLFF
TRBJ1-2	TRBD1	TRBV3-1/TRBV3-2	-	16	TGTGCCAGCAGCCAAACCGGGACAGAAAATCTTTATGGCTACACCTTC	CASSQTGTENLYGYTF
TRBJ1-2	-	TRBV4-1	-	14	TGCGCCAGCAGCCAAGAAAGAGGGTGGGATGGCTACACCTTC	CASSQERGWDGYTF
TRBJ1-1	-	TRBV6-5	-	13	TGTGCCAGCAGGGGAGGACCTCACACTGAAGCTTTCTTT	CASRGGPHTEAFF
TRBJ1-3	-	TRBV11-3	-	15	TGTGCCAGCAGCGATCAGGGATACTCTGGAAACACCATATATTTT	CASSDQGYSGNTIYF
TRBJ2-7	TRBD1	TRBV2	many	14	TGTGCCAGCAGTCGGGACAGGGTCTCCCACGAGCAGTACTTC	CASSRDRVSHEQYF
TRBJ1-2	-	TRBV30	-	11	TGTGCCTGGGGGGGACTAGCGGGTCACACCTTC	CAWGGLAGHTF
TRBJ1-5	TRBD1	TRBV6-2/TRBV6-3	few	16	TGTGCCAGCAGTTACTCAGGGACAGGGGGCAATCAGCCCCAGCATTTT	CASSYSGTGGNQPQHF
TRBJ1-2	-	TRBV6-2/TRBV6-3	-	12	TGTGCCAGCAGTGAGGGGGAGTATGGCTACACCTTC	CASSEGEYGYTF